A selection of T cell receptor beta chains follows, all from one sample in a study of T cells in Graves' hyperthyroidism and ophthalmopathy. A single record per CDR3 protein comes from TCRdb applying MiXCR to the multiplex PCR reads. This table has roughly 570,000 distinct CDR3 sequences, roughly 46% appearing once. Material: peripheral blood or thyroid tissue (not recorded which). The receptors here all came from a woman aged 18-29 years with Graves' hyperthyroidism. Each CDR3 is given with its conserved first and last residue.

V gene	J gene	CDR3 protein
TRBV10-2	TRBJ2-3	CASSSGRSDTQYF
TRBV20-1	TRBJ2-7	CSARVREGRDNEQYF
TRBV7-6	TRBJ2-5	CASSSHEGETQYF
TRBV20-1	TRBJ2-7	CSAIEGVAGEMKEQYF
TRBV4-1	TRBJ1-1	CASSRGWVSGAFF
TRBV10-3	TRBJ2-3	CAISWRWLANSTDTQYF
TRBV7-8	TRBJ2-7	CASSLAGVSYEQYF
TRBV10-3	TRBJ2-7	CAITLTSGSLSYEQYF
TRBV19	TRBJ1-5	CASSIFRYSNQPQHF
TRBV6-1	TRBJ2-2	CASSPLARENTGELFF
TRBV24-1	TRBJ1-5	CATSDPGQSNQPQHF
TRBV9	TRBJ2-1	CASSHWREWGEQFF
TRBV14	TRBJ1-2	CASSQEKTYGYTF
TRBV15	TRBJ1-4	CATSRESRGINEKLFF
TRBV20-1	TRBJ1-5	CSATQGGAGGYEHF
TRBV15	TRBJ1-2	CATSRERTGGKNYGYTF
TRBV7-2	TRBJ2-3	CVSAGVTDTQYF
TRBV2	TRBJ2-7	CASRSTGGGDEQYF
TRBV24-1	TRBJ2-7	CATSDPQTRKHEQYF
TRBV29-1	TRBJ2-7	CSVVSRNHEQYF
TRBV5-1	TRBJ2-7	CASSFTGTVSYEQYF
TRBV7-4	TRBJ1-2	CASATGDDYGYTF
TRBV15	TRBJ2-7	CATSREGLAYEQYF
TRBV10-1	TRBJ2-7	CASSDRLAYEQYF
TRBV29-1	TRBJ2-7	CSVARDSYEQYF
TRBV20-1	TRBJ1-5	CSARVNQPQHF
TRBV27	TRBJ1-2	CASSLTGMDGYTF
TRBV20-1	TRBJ1-1	CSAVPSGPDTEAFF
TRBV30	TRBJ1-1	CACQETEAFF
TRBV6-2/TRBV6-3	TRBJ2-2	CASSPSGTTRGTGELFF
TRBV5-1	TRBJ2-2	CASSLTGGLNTGELFF
TRBV5-1	TRBJ2-7	CASTMRLAGGEQYF
TRBV18	TRBJ1-2	CASSPGAGYGYTF
TRBV20-1	TRBJ1-1	CSASSGSDTEAFF
TRBV5-4	TRBJ1-2	CASSPPRGSGYTF
TRBV20-1	TRBJ2-7	CSARAIGTSGSPHYEQYF
TRBV29-1	TRBJ1-2	CSVVSGNYGYTF
TRBV29-1	TRBJ2-1	CSVDQEYSYNEQFF
TRBV6-5	TRBJ1-2	CASSSSEQGAYGYTF
TRBV29-1	TRBJ1-4	CSVALRGEKLFF
TRBV25-1	TRBJ2-7	CASLVQGLSYEQYF
TRBV29-1	TRBJ1-5	CSPGTGFDQPQHF
TRBV29-1	TRBJ2-1	CSLTVGTGPYNEQFF
TRBV7-8	TRBJ2-5	CASSLQGTPKGTQYF
TRBV20-1	TRBJ1-1	CSAIIREVRFTEAFF
TRBV5-4	TRBJ2-5	CASSLGTSGGQETQYF
TRBV7-3	TRBJ2-6	CASSENSGANVLTF
TRBV29-1	TRBJ1-2	CSVERPGHYGYTF
TRBV7-6	TRBJ2-5	CASSLGAGTTQTQYF
TRBV19	TRBJ1-5	CASSIQTQETQHF
TRBV7-2	TRBJ2-3	CASSLTTLEGGTQYF
TRBV29-1	TRBJ2-7	CSVEMGLGYEQYF
TRBV14	TRBJ2-5	CASSQGWGAGVRSQETQYF